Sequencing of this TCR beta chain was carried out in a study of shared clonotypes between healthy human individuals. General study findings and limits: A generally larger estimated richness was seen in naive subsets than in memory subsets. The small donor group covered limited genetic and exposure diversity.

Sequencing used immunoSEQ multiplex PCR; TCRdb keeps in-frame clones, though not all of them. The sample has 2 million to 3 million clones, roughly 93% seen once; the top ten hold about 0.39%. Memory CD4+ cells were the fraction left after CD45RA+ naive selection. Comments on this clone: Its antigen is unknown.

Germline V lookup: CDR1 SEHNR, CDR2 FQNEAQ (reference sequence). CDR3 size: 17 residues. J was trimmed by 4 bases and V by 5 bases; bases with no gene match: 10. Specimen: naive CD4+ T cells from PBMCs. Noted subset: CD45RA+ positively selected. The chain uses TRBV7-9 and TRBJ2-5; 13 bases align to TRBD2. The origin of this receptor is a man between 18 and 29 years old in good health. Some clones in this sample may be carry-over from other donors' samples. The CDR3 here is CASSPWTSGRVGETQYF. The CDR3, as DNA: TGTGCCAGCAGCCCCTGGACTAGCGGGAGAGTAGGAGAGACCCAGTACTTC.